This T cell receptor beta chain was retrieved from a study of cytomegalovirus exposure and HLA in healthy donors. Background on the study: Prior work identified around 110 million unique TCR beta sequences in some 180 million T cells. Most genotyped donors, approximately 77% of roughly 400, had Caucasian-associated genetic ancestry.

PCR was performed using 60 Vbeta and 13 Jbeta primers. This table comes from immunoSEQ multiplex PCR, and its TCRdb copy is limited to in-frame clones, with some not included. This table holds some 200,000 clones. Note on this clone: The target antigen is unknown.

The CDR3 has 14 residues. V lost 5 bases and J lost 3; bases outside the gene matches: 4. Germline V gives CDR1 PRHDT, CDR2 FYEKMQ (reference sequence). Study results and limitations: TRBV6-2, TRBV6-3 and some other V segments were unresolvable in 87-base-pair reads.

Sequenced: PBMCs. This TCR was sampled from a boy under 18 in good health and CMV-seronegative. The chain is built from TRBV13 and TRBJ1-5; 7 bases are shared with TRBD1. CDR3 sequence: CASSHRGANQPQHF. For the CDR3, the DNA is TGTGCCAGCAGCCACAGGGGCGCCAATCAGCCCCAGCATTTT.